This T cell receptor beta chain was found in a study of long-term antiretroviral therapy in people with HIV. Study-wide results and caveats: Clonal populations expanded prior to ART predominated within the repertoire at all time points.

The authors ran the immunoSEQ assay, v3.0, at survey level. Repertoires were generated with immunoSEQ multiplex PCR, while TCRdb's copy carries only in-frame clones and drops some. The data show 34,000 or so clones, with approximately 85% seen just once and approximately 4.7% held by the top ten. Worth noting for this clone: What it binds is not known. This same CDR3 is encoded by further DNA sequences in the sample.

The TCR originated in a young man with HIV. The sequencing here drew on unsorted PBMCs, taken about 3.3 years after starting antiretroviral therapy.

CDR3 loop: CSARDSTEAFF. For the CDR3, the DNA is TGCAGTGCTAGGGACTCAACTGAAGCTTTCTTT. The chain couples TRBV20-1 to TRBJ1-1; no clear D gene. Trimming stripped 3 bases from V and 5 bases from J, with 7 bases between. The CDR3 loop spans 11 amino acids. In germline, CDR1 is DFQATT, CDR2 SNEGSKA (reference sequence).